This is a list of T cell receptor beta chains from one sample in a study of cytomegalovirus exposure and HLA in healthy donors. Profiling relied on immunoSEQ multiplex PCR, and the TCRdb table lists in-frame clones only, not all of them. The table lists roughly 130,000 clones, approximately 79% of them singletons. Sequencing was done on a sample of PBMCs. The receptors stem from a man younger than 35 in good health and CMV-seronegative. Both conserved end residues are part of each CDR3. Fields, in order: D gene, V gene, clone size, J gene, CDR3 protein, CDR3 DNA. A D gene is named only where the DNA matches it firmly. A row's size may be missing; if present it is once, few, many or a size class.

TRBD1	TRBV19	-	TRBJ1-2	CASSPSTGNGYGYTF	TGTGCCAGTAGTCCCTCGACAGGGAATGGCTATGGCTACACCTTC
-	TRBV7-8	once	TRBJ1-3	CASSPGGFSSSGNTIYF	TGTGCCAGCAGCCCCGGGGGATTTTCGAGCTCTGGAAACACCATATATTTT
-	TRBV6-5	-	TRBJ1-1	CASSGGGNEAFF	TGTGCCAGCAGTGGCGGGGGGAATGAAGCTTTCTTT
TRBD1	TRBV5-5	-	TRBJ1-5	CASSLGQGGQPQHF	TGTGCCAGCAGCCTGGGACAGGGAGGCCAGCCCCAGCATTTT
-	TRBV9	-	TRBJ2-7	CASSEEGESYEQYF	TGTGCCAGCAGCGAGGAGGGAGAATCCTACGAGCAGTACTTC
-	TRBV6-1	-	TRBJ1-2	CASSERQSYGYTF	TGTGCCAGCAGTGAACGACAAAGCTATGGCTACACCTTC
-	TRBV30	-	TRBJ1-3	CAWSDAGTAGNTIYF	TGTGCCTGGAGTGATGCCGGGACTGCTGGAAACACCATATATTTT
TRBD1	TRBV5-1	-	TRBJ2-7	CASSFAGQGPYEQYF	TGCGCCAGCAGCTTCGCGGGACAGGGTCCCTACGAGCAGTACTTC
-	TRBV5-8	-	TRBJ2-3	CASRVGVTQYF	TGTGCCAGCAGGGTAGGGGTTACGCAGTATTTT
TRBD1	TRBV6-1	few	TRBJ1-2	CASMTGNYGYTF	TGTGCCAGCATGACAGGGAACTATGGCTACACCTTC
-	TRBV7-6	-	TRBJ2-7	CASSLAEQYEQYF	TGTGCCAGCAGCTTAGCAGAACAGTACGAGCAGTACTTC
-	TRBV6-5	-	TRBJ2-7	CASSYSPTEQYF	TGTGCCAGCAGTTACTCGCCTACCGAGCAGTACTTC
-	TRBV7-3	-	TRBJ2-3	CASSLGGVSTDTQYF	TGTGCCAGCAGCTTAGGCGGGGTGAGCACAGATACGCAGTATTTT
-	TRBV2	-	TRBJ2-7	CASSLTGSYEQYF	TGTGCCAGCAGCCTGACAGGATCCTACGAGCAGTACTTC
TRBD1	TRBV9	-	TRBJ2-5	CASDRGRGETQYF	TGTGCCAGCGACAGGGGGCGCGGGGAGACCCAGTACTTC
TRBD1	TRBV5-4	-	TRBJ1-1	CASSSDRENTEAFF	TGTGCCAGCAGCTCGGACAGGGAGAACACTGAAGCTTTCTTT
-	TRBV19	few	TRBJ2-5	CASSTQTGGEQYF	TGTGCCAGTAGTACCCAGACCGGAGGAGAGCAGTACTTC
-	TRBV9	-	TRBJ2-1	CASSVGGATYNEQFF	TGTGCCAGCAGCGTTGGCGGGGCTACCTACAATGAGCAGTTCTTC
TRBD1	TRBV7-9	-	TRBJ1-1	CASSFQVQTGTGTGEAFF	TGTGCCAGCAGCTTCCAAGTCCAAACCGGGACAGGGACGGGTGAAGCTTTCTTT
TRBD1	TRBV5-1	-	TRBJ2-5	CASSVGTGGVKTQYF	TGCGCCAGCAGCGTCGGGACAGGGGGCGTGAAGACCCAGTACTTC
-	TRBV6-1	once	TRBJ1-3	CASRADPGSGNTIYF	TGTGCCAGCAGGGCAGATCCAGGCTCTGGAAACACCATATATTTT
-	TRBV9	few	TRBJ2-3	CASSVLGGTDKITDTQYF	TGTGCCAGCAGCGTATTAGGGGGGACAGACAAGATCACAGATACGCAGTATTTT
TRBD1	TRBV10-2	-	TRBJ1-1	CASSEGAYQEAFF	TGCGCCAGCTCCGAGGGGGCTTACCAGGAAGCTTTCTTT
-	TRBV4-3	-	TRBJ2-7	CASSQGPPTSEQYF	TGCGCCAGCAGCCAAGGCCCCCCTACCTCCGAGCAGTACTTC
TRBD1	TRBV5-1	once	TRBJ2-1	CASSYRGDYNEQFF	TGCGCCAGCAGCTACAGGGGTGACTACAATGAGCAGTTCTTC
-	TRBV7-7	few	TRBJ2-3	CASSPAGGRDPYF	TGTGCTAGCAGCCCGGCCGGGGGACGCGACCCGTATTTT
TRBD2	TRBV5-5	-	TRBJ2-3	CASSLEGLAGEQQYF	TGTGCCAGCAGCCTGGAGGGACTAGCGGGGGAACAGCAGTATTTT
-	TRBV11-2	-	TRBJ1-1	CASSLDYPEAFF	TGTGCCAGCAGCTTAGACTATCCTGAAGCTTTCTTT
-	TRBV9	-	TRBJ1-6	CASSLGATDGSPLHF	TGTGCCAGCAGCCTTGGAGCGACAGACGGTTCACCCCTCCACTTT
-	TRBV5-6	-	TRBJ1-2	CASSGGDSYTF	TGTGCCAGCAGCGGAGGCGACAGCTACACCTTC
TRBD2	TRBV9	-	TRBJ2-5	CASSTRLAGDTTQYF	TGTGCCAGCAGCACCAGACTAGCGGGGGACACGACCCAGTACTTC
-	TRBV7-9	-	TRBJ1-5	CASSIGGSQGSNQPQHF	TGTGCCAGCAGCATAGGAGGGAGTCAGGGGAGCAATCAGCCCCAGCATTTT
-	TRBV2	-	TRBJ2-7	CASRSGTLTAYEQYF	TGTGCCAGCAGGTCCGGGACACTTACTGCCTACGAGCAGTACTTC
TRBD1	TRBV7-9	once	TRBJ1-2	CASSQTGGSDYGYTF	TGTGCCAGCAGTCAAACAGGGGGCTCCGACTATGGCTACACCTTC
-	TRBV2	-	TRBJ1-2	CASRRFGQSNYGYTF	TGTGCCAGCAGGAGGTTTGGACAATCTAACTATGGCTACACCTTC
-	TRBV19	-	TRBJ1-1	CAAGDIEAFF	TGTGCCGCGGGGGACATTGAAGCTTTCTTT
-	TRBV7-9	-	TRBJ1-5	CASSLEGANQPQHF	TGTGCCAGCAGCTTAGAAGGGGCCAATCAGCCCCAGCATTTT
-	TRBV4-3	-	TRBJ2-7	CASSQEFGGRASYEQYF	TGCGCCAGCAGCCAAGAATTCGGGGGGCGAGCCTCCTACGAGCAGTACTTC
TRBD1	TRBV18	-	TRBJ1-2	CASSPYTGGPYGYTF	TGTGCCAGCTCACCTTATACAGGGGGACCCTATGGCTACACCTTC
-	TRBV11-2	-	TRBJ2-7	CASSLVTESSYEQYF	TGTGCCAGCAGCTTAGTGACAGAGAGCTCCTACGAGCAGTACTTC
-	TRBV5-1	-	TRBJ1-1	CASKDSLNTEAFF	TGCGCCAGCAAGGACAGCCTGAACACTGAAGCTTTCTTT
-	TRBV11-2	-	TRBJ1-3	CASSFYDILTGGNTIYF	TGTGCCAGCAGCTTTTATGACATTCTCACGGGGGGAAACACCATATATTTT
-	TRBV2	-	TRBJ2-7	CASSVSQGTYEQYF	TGTGCCAGCAGTGTCAGTCAGGGGACCTACGAGCAGTACTTC
TRBD2	TRBV9	-	TRBJ2-3	CASSPAGGRTDTQYF	TGTGCCAGCAGCCCAGCGGGGGGGAGGACAGATACGCAGTATTTT
TRBD1	TRBV29-1	few	TRBJ2-1	CSVGALRDRAHNEQFF	TGCAGCGTTGGGGCCCTCCGGGACAGGGCCCACAATGAGCAGTTCTTC
TRBD1	TRBV7-8	once	TRBJ2-2	CASSSGQGRTGELFF	TGTGCCAGCAGCTCCGGACAGGGGAGAACCGGGGAGCTGTTTTTT
TRBD1	TRBV6-5	-	TRBJ2-7	CASSYSDRGLYEQYF	TGTGCCAGCAGTTACTCCGACAGGGGGCTCTACGAGCAGTACTTC
-	TRBV9	few	TRBJ1-1	CASSAGMNTEAFF	TGTGCCAGCAGCGCAGGCATGAACACTGAAGCTTTCTTT
-	TRBV18	-	TRBJ2-7	CASSPGAGYEQYF	TGTGCCAGCTCACCAGGGGCAGGCTACGAGCAGTACTTC
-	TRBV4-1	few	TRBJ1-4	CASNRPEADEKLFF	TGCGCCAGCAATAGGCCTGAGGCTGATGAAAAACTGTTTTTT
-	TRBV6-5	few	TRBJ2-5	CASSPARDLETQYF	TGTGCCAGCAGTCCGGCCCGGGACTTAGAGACCCAGTACTTC
TRBD2	TRBV5-1	once	TRBJ2-1	CASSLRGSGGVLSSYNEQFF	TGCGCCAGCAGCTTGCGGGGGAGCGGGGGGGTATTGAGCTCCTACAATGAGCAGTTCTTC
TRBD1	TRBV7-2	few	TRBJ1-3	CASSLVGTGKSGNTIYF	TGTGCCAGCAGCTTAGTCGGGACAGGGAAATCTGGAAACACCATATATTTT
TRBD1	TRBV27	once	TRBJ2-7	CASGQGSPYEQYF	TGTGCCAGCGGACAGGGGTCGCCCTACGAGCAGTACTTC
-	TRBV7-9	-	TRBJ1-3	CASSLRQGSGNTIYF	TGTGCCAGCAGCTTACGGCAGGGCTCTGGAAACACCATATATTTT
-	TRBV27	-	TRBJ2-2	CAFAGGIGPNTGELFF	TGTGCCTTTGCTGGGGGGATTGGCCCGAACACCGGGGAGCTGTTTTTT
-	TRBV7-2	-	TRBJ1-1	CASSSRAPRGTEAFF	TGTGCCAGCAGCTCCCGGGCCCCGAGGGGGACTGAAGCTTTCTTT
-	TRBV7-6	-	TRBJ1-2	CASSRTFRDYGYTF	TGTGCCAGCAGCCGTACTTTCAGGGACTATGGCTACACCTTC
-	TRBV18	few	TRBJ2-1	CASSPPSDLGNEQFF	TGTGCCAGCTCACCCCCAAGCGACCTGGGCAATGAGCAGTTCTTC
TRBD1	TRBV5-6	-	TRBJ1-1	CASSLGDRYTEAFF	TGTGCCAGCAGCTTAGGGGACAGATACACTGAAGCTTTCTTT